This entry lists 21 T cell receptor beta chains sequenced from one sample in a study of vaccination effects on CD4 cells after COVID-19. TCRdb's table, derived via immunoSEQ multiplex PCR, lists solely in-frame clones and lacks some. The sample has tens of thousands of clones; roughly 76% are singletons. Before sequencing, viral peptide pools were used by the ViraFEST assay to expand antigen-specific CD4+ T cells. Upon completion of about 10 days in culture, CD4+ T cells were isolated. Their antigens are not known. The sequencing here drew on CD4+ T cells from PBMCs cultured with HCoV-229E spike peptides, taken before COVID-19 vaccination. These TCRs come from a human donor who received a COVID-19 vaccine.

The chain uses TRBV23-1 and TRBJ1-2; 8 bases are a match to TRBD1. TRBV23-1 is filed as an ORF, its function uncertain. The CDR3 spans 14 residues. V dropped 0 bases and J dropped 3; count of bases not matched to a gene: 0. CDR3 residues: CASSQSDRDYGYTF. The DNA of the CDR3 is TGCGCCAGCAGTCAATCGGACAGGGACTATGGCTACACCTTC.

This clone was observed a handful of times. The rearrangement uses TRBV28 and TRBJ1-1; no clear D. This CDR3 is built from 14 residues. V lost 7 bases and J lost 1, with 13 bases in between. Germline lookup yields CDR1 MDHEN and CDR2 SYDVKM. Written as DNA, the CDR3 is TGTGCCAGCACCTTCCCCCCGGGGAACACTGAAGCTTTCTTT. Amino acids: CASTFPPGNTEAFF.

The V and J genes are TRBV24-1 and TRBJ2-1; D gene uncertain. Germline lookup yields CDR1 KGHDR and CDR2 SFDVKD. V lost 9 bases, J lost 3 bases, and 14 bases lay in between. The CDR3 sequence is 14 residues long. CDR3 nucleotides: TGTGCCACCGCATCTGGGGTTGGCTACAATGAGCAGTTCTTC. Translation gives CATASGVGYNEQFF.

V and J are TRBV9 and TRBJ1-1, with TRBD1 identical over 7 bases. Germline CDR1 SGDLS, CDR2 YYNGEE. The CDR3 length is 14 residues. J was trimmed by 6 bases and V by 0 bases; bases with no gene match: 5. The CDR3 here is CASSVGSGTAEAFF. CDR3 sequence (DNA): TGTGCCAGCAGCGTAGGTTCCGGGACAGCTGAAGCTTTCTTT.

CDR3 DNA: TGTGCCAGCAGCCCCGCGGACAGGGTCGGGCGTGGCTACACCTTC. This sequence encodes CASSPADRVGRGYTF. The chain is built from TRBV6-5 and TRBJ1-2, with 8 bases lining up with TRBD1. Unmatched junction bases numbered 13, after V lost 6 bases and J lost 7 bases. The CDR3 consists of 15 residues. CDR1 is MNHEY and CDR2 is SVGAGI in the germline V gene.

The J gene is TRBJ2-6, the V gene TRBV24-1; D might be TRBD1 (6 bases). The V end lost 6 bases, the J end lost 2 bases, and 7 bases lay between the germline ends. CDR1 is KGHDR and CDR2 is SFDVKD in the germline V gene. The CDR3 covers 14 residues. CDR3 DNA sequence: TGTGCCACCAGTCCAGGGGCTGGGGCCAACGTCCTGACTTTC. This sequence encodes CATSPGAGANVLTF.

The V call is TRBV2, the J call TRBJ1-5, with 10 bases matching TRBD1. This CDR3 has 16 amino acids. V trimming: 5 bases; J trimming: 5 bases; junction bases outside the gene matches: 9. CDR1 and CDR2 from the germline V gene are SNHLY and FYNNEI. CDR3 sequence reads: CASSSTGGVGDQPQHF. The CDR3 coding sequence is TGTGCCAGCAGTTCGACAGGGGGCGTGGGTGATCAGCCCCAGCATTTT.

V usage is TRBV7-9 and J usage is TRBJ2-2; D gene unclear. V dropped 3 bases and J dropped 1 base, with 9 bases sitting between them. This CDR3 comprises 15 residues. CDR1 is SEHNR and CDR2 is FQNEAQ in the germline V gene (reference sequence). The CDR3 DNA reads TGTGCCAGCAGCTTTTCTGGGTTGAACACCGGGGAGCTGTTTTTT. This translates into CASSFSGLNTGELFF.

This rearrangement joins TRBV12-3 or TRBV12-4 to TRBJ2-5; D is unresolved. This CDR3 region has 12 residues. V was pared by 1 base and J by 4 bases, with 4 bases between. The CDR3 spells CASSLVGETQYF. The CDR3 DNA reads as TGTGCCAGCAGTTTAGTAGGAGAGACCCAGTACTTC.

The J gene is TRBJ2-2, the V gene TRBV6-2 or TRBV6-3; D not resolved. CDR1 MNHEY and CDR2 SVGEGT come from the germline V gene. V was cut by 3 bases and J by 7 bases, with 6 bases left in between. The length of the CDR3 is 12 residues. Here the CDR3 reads CASSYQYGELFF. The CDR3 DNA reads as TGTGCCAGCAGTTATCAGTACGGGGAGCTGTTTTTT.

This clone appeared once. The CDR3 region has the DNA TGCAGCGTTGTTGTCTCTCGCTCCTACAATGAGCAGTTCTTC. Its protein is CSVVVSRSYNEQFF. This chain links TRBV29-1 with TRBJ2-1, with no clear D. The CDR3 runs 14 residues. CDR1 and CDR2 (germline): SQVTM, ANQGSEA. Deletions cut 4 bases from V and 0 bases from J, with 10 bases between.

V is TRBV18 and J is TRBJ2-7, with D tentatively TRBD1 (6 bases). Deletions cut 3 bases from V and 11 bases from J, with 17 bases between. From germline, CDR1 is KGHSH and CDR2 LQKENI. The CDR3 loop spans 13 amino acids. CDR3 protein: CASSPIQGLTEYV. As DNA, the CDR3 is TGTGCCAGCTCACCCATACAGGGCCTTACGGAGTACGTC.

This clone was seen only a few times. The rearrangement uses TRBV7-9 and TRBJ1-2; D unclear. Germline CDR1 is SEHNR and CDR2 is FQNEAQ (reference sequence). This CDR3 has 13 amino acids. V lost 1 base to trimming and J lost 5 bases, with 8 bases between them. The CDR3 DNA follows: TGTGCCAGCAGCTTAGGAAACGGGTATGGCTACACCTTC. It translates to CASSLGNGYGYTF.

V and J are TRBV7-2 and TRBJ2-1; D is ambiguous. Germline V gives CDR1 SGHTA, CDR2 FQGNSA. V lost 4 bases and J 9 bases, leaving 10 bases between the germline ends. The CDR3 has 12 amino acids. The CDR3 DNA follows: TGTGCCAGCAGCTGGGAATTGGGTGAGCAGTTCTTC. Protein sequence: CASSWELGEQFF.

The chain uses TRBV18 and TRBJ2-3; D call uncertain. Trimming removed 3 bases at V and 2 bases at J, with 6 bases between. Germline V lookup: CDR1 KGHSH, CDR2 LQKENI. CDR3 length: 13 amino acids. The CDR3 protein is CASSPSITDTQYF. In DNA, the CDR3 is TGTGCCAGCTCACCGTCGATCACAGATACGCAGTATTTT.

The chain recombines TRBV4-1 with TRBJ2-5, with D possibly matching TRBD1 (5 bases). The CDR3 is made up of 14 amino acids. Germline V CDR1 and CDR2: MGHRA, YSYEKL. Trimming cost V 0 bases and J 6 bases, with 11 bases left between them. This CDR3 reads CASSQDLQGKTQYF. Here the CDR3 DNA reads TGCGCCAGCAGCCAAGATCTCCAGGGAAAGACCCAGTACTTC.

This clone was picked up a small number of times. V is TRBV5-1 and J is TRBJ1-2; D gene ambiguous. Per the germline V gene, CDR1 is SGHRS and CDR2 is YFSETQ. The CDR3 extends over 13 amino acids. Trimming cost V 3 bases and J 1 base, with 7 bases left between them. The CDR3 DNA follows: TGCGCCAGCAGCTCCGACGTTAACTATGGCTACACCTTC. As protein: CASSSDVNYGYTF.

V gene TRBV7-7 combines with J gene TRBJ1-3; TRBD1 agrees at 9 bases. V was pared by 6 bases and J by 0 bases, with 6 bases of the junction left unmatched. The CDR3 loop spans 16 amino acids. CDR1 SSHAT and CDR2 FNYEAQ come from the germline V gene (reference sequence). This chain's CDR3 is CASSPVGQGSGNTIYF. CDR3 DNA sequence: TGTGCCAGCAGTCCTGTGGGACAGGGCTCTGGAAACACCATATATTTT.

This chain joins TRBV5-4 and TRBJ2-2; D is uncertain. V shed 0 bases and J shed 6 bases, with 3 bases lying between them. The CDR3 totals 12 residues. CDR1 SGHNT and CDR2 YYREEE come from the germline V gene (reference sequence). The chain's CDR3 is CASSLGPGELFF. The CDR3 DNA reads as TGTGCCAGCAGCTTGGGGCCCGGGGAGCTGTTTTTT.

The V and J genes are TRBV15 and TRBJ1-6; D is perhaps TRBD1 (5 bases). This CDR3 has 15 amino acids. CDR1 and CDR2 from the germline V gene are LNHNV and YYDKDF (reference sequence). The V end lost 3 bases, the J end lost 4 bases, and 10 bases lay between the germline ends. Written as DNA, the CDR3 is TGTGCCACCAGCAGGACGGGACGGTATAATTCACCCCTCCACTTT. Its translation is CATSRTGRYNSPLHF.

The chain links TRBV24-1 to TRBJ1-5; 11 bases map to TRBD1. This CDR3 contains 18 residues. Germline loops: CDR1 KGHDR, CDR2 SFDVKD. Germline trimming cut 7 bases from V and 5 bases from J; bases unmatched to any gene: 15. CDR3 residues: CATSHGQGANWGYQPQHF. The CDR3 DNA reads as TGTGCCACCAGCCACGGACAGGGGGCTAATTGGGGATATCAGCCCCAGCATTTT.